This is a list of T cell receptor beta chains from one sample in a study of identical twins' blood T cells. TCRdb reanalysed the 5' RACE reads using MiXCR and keeps one entry per CDR3 protein. The top ten clones hold roughly 16% of a sample with several hundred distinct CDR3 sequences, approximately 69% of them seen once. Sequencing was done on a sample of PBMCs. All receptors come from a woman aged 18 to 55 in good health. Each CDR3 is given with its conserved first and last residue. D genes are given only for firm matches. Clone size appears in some rows only: once, few, many, or a class for an expanded clone.

J gene	V gene	D gene	clone size	CDR3 protein	CDR3 DNA
TRBJ2-1	TRBV7-9	TRBD1	.	CASSLEQGRANKQFF	TGTGCCAGCAGCTTAGAACAGGGGCGCGCCAACAAGCAGTTCTTC
TRBJ2-1	TRBV10-3	.	.	CAISDLDEQFF	TGTGCCATCAGTGATCTCGATGAGCAGTTCTTC
TRBJ1-1	TRBV4-2	TRBD1	.	CASSQVRGQGMNTEAFF	TGTGCCAGCAGCCAAGTACGGGGACAGGGGATGAACACTGAAGCTTTCTTT
TRBJ2-2	TRBV10-1	.	.	CASSEYIYTGELFF	TGCGCCAGCAGTGAGTACATTTACACCGGGGAGCTGTTTTTT
TRBJ1-1	TRBV29-1	.	.	CSVSHGYEAFF	TGCAGCGTGTCGCATGGATATGAAGCTTTCTTT
TRBJ1-1	TRBV7-6	TRBD1	few	CASRRDRGYTEAFF	TGTGCCAGCCGCCGGGACAGGGGTTACACTGAAGCTTTCTTT
TRBJ1-1	TRBV7-6	TRBD1	.	CASSTWTGMNTEAFF	TGTGCCAGCAGCACTTGGACAGGAATGAACACTGAAGCTTTCTTT
TRBJ1-5	TRBV18	.	.	CASSGGGNNQPQHF	TGTGCCAGCTCAGGAGGGGGGAACAATCAGCCCCAGCATTTT
TRBJ1-5	TRBV6-2/TRBV6-3	.	few	CASSYVGSNQPQHF	TGTGCCAGCAGTTACGTGGGGAGTAATCAGCCCCAGCATTTT
TRBJ1-2	TRBV9	.	few	CASSVGGHGHTF	TGTGCCAGCAGCGTAGGGGGCCATGGCCACACCTTC
TRBJ1-1	TRBV30	.	.	CAWSEEVKIVAFF	TGTGCCTGGAGTGAAGAGGTAAAGATTGTAGCTTTCTTT
TRBJ2-7	TRBV10-3	.	.	CAISEGRGTYEQYF	TGTGCCATCAGTGAGGGCAGGGGTACGTACGAGCAGTACTTC
TRBJ1-5	TRBV26	.	.	CASSFPEEGQPQHF	TGTGCCAGCAGCTTCCCAGAAGAAGGTCAGCCCCAGCATTTT
TRBJ2-7	TRBV19	.	.	CASSTPRTEQYF	TGTGCCAGTAGTACCCCAAGAACCGAGCAGTACTTC
TRBJ2-1	TRBV5-1	.	.	CASSLLVAGNNEQFF	TGCGCCAGCAGCTTGTTGGTGGCAGGTAACAATGAGCAGTTCTTC
TRBJ1-1	TRBV7-7	.	few	CASSLAAANTEAFF	TGTGCCAGCAGCTTAGCTGCGGCGAACACTGAAGCTTTCTTT
TRBJ1-2	TRBV4-2	.	few	CASSPNPNRVFGYTF	TGTGCCAGCAGTCCCAACCCCAACAGGGTCTTCGGCTACACCTTC
TRBJ2-1	TRBV14	.	.	CASSQDRVGQFF	TGTGCCAGCAGCCAAGATCGGGTAGGGCAGTTCTTC
TRBJ1-2	TRBV28	.	.	CASSLISEGFYGYTF	TGTGCCAGCAGTTTGATTTCGGAAGGTTTCTATGGCTACACCTTC
TRBJ1-5	TRBV18	.	.	CASSSYQGKTNQPQHF	TGTGCCAGCTCATCTTACCAGGGGAAGACCAATCAGCCCCAGCATTTT
TRBJ1-1	TRBV6-1	.	few	CASSERTLAGAFF	TGTGCCAGCAGTGAAAGGACCCTAGCGGGAGCTTTCTTT
TRBJ1-5	TRBV6-2/TRBV6-3	TRBD1	.	CASSRGTGDQPQHF	TGTGCCAGCAGCCGCGGGACAGGGGATCAGCCCCAGCATTTT
TRBJ1-2	TRBV18	.	.	CASSPTTVVGPGYTF	TGTGCCAGCTCACCGACCACCGTGGTTGGGCCTGGCTACACCTTC
TRBJ1-4	TRBV6-1	TRBD1	.	CASSTGTAAANEKLFF	TGTGCCAGCAGTACCGGGACAGCCGCAGCTAATGAAAAACTGTTTTTT
TRBJ1-1	TRBV19	.	.	CASSREGTEAFF	TGTGCCAGTAGTAGGGAGGGCACTGAAGCTTTCTTT
TRBJ1-1	TRBV6-2/TRBV6-3	.	few	CASSYSGVMNTEAFF	TGTGCCAGCAGTTACTCCGGGGTCATGAACACTGAAGCTTTCTTT
TRBJ1-4	TRBV18	.	.	CASSPMSGEKLFF	TGTGCCAGCTCACCCATGTCTGGGGAAAAACTGTTTTTT
TRBJ1-4	TRBV3-1	.	once	CASSPRRRGEKLFF	TGTGCCAGCAGCCCTAGGCGACGTGGGGAGAAACTGTTTTTT
TRBJ1-5	TRBV6-1	.	few	CASMGRFQPQHF	TGTGCCAGCATGGGCCGCTTCCAGCCCCAGCATTTT
TRBJ1-5	TRBV5-1	.	.	CASRSGTGFNQPQHF	TGCGCCAGCAGGTCCGGGACCGGATTCAATCAGCCCCAGCATTTT
TRBJ1-1	TRBV2	.	.	CASRDFGTEAFF	TGTGCCAGCAGGGACTTTGGTACTGAAGCTTTCTTT
TRBJ1-2	TRBV7-2	.	once	CASSLTGSPGYTF	TGTGCCAGCAGCCTAACAGGGTCCCCTGGCTACACCTTC
TRBJ1-1	TRBV7-3	.	hyperexpanded	CASRRGPNTEAFF	TGTGCCAGCAGGAGAGGCCCGAACACTGAAGCTTTCTTT
TRBJ1-1	TRBV11-3	.	once	CASSLNWVAFF	TGTGCCAGCAGCTTAAATTGGGTGGCTTTCTTT
TRBJ1-6	TRBV10-1	TRBD1	.	CASTLDRASYNSPLHF	TGCGCCAGCACCCTCGACAGGGCCTCCTATAATTCACCCCTCCACTTT
TRBJ1-3	TRBV5-7	.	.	CASSFAGTSGNTIYF	TGTGCCAGCAGCTTTGCAGGGACCTCTGGAAACACCATATATTTT
TRBJ1-1	TRBV15	TRBD1	once	CATSRGQGNTEAFF	TGTGCCACCAGCAGAGGACAGGGGAACACTGAAGCTTTCTTT
TRBJ1-2	TRBV6-5	.	.	CASSYLRQGGYTF	TGTGCCAGCAGTTACCTCCGACAAGGCGGCTACACCTTC
TRBJ1-4	TRBV20-1	.	.	CSATRVANEKLFF	TGCAGTGCCACCAGGGTCGCTAATGAAAAACTGTTTTTT
TRBJ1-1	TRBV4-1	TRBD1	.	CASSYLDRGNEAFF	TGCGCCAGCAGCTACCTGGACAGGGGTAATGAGGCTTTCTTT
TRBJ1-5	TRBV10-3	.	.	CAISESEGKNQPQHF	TGTGCCATCAGTGAGTCGGAGGGGAAAAATCAGCCCCAGCATTTT
TRBJ1-1	TRBV13	.	.	CASSPRAEAFF	TGTGCCAGCAGTCCCCGGGCTGAAGCTTTCTTT
TRBJ1-1	TRBV15	.	.	CATRVGGGRDTEAFF	TGTGCCACCAGGGTAGGGGGAGGTAGGGACACTGAAGCTTTCTTT
TRBJ1-1	TRBV29-1	.	.	CSVQNTEAFF	TGCAGCGTCCAGAACACTGAAGCTTTCTTT
TRBJ1-1	TRBV10-1	.	.	CASTRTTNTEAFF	TGCGCCAGCACTCGGACAACGAACACTGAAGCTTTCTTT
TRBJ1-6	TRBV6-2/TRBV6-3	TRBD1	.	CASRTGVSPLHF	TGTGCCAGCAGAACAGGGGTTTCACCCCTCCACTTT
TRBJ1-5	TRBV14	.	.	CASSHISGTPGDQPQHF	TGTGCCAGCAGCCACATATCCGGGACCCCGGGTGATCAGCCCCAGCATTTT
TRBJ1-1	TRBV7-1	.	.	CASSSSMGVREAFF	TGTGCCAGCAGCTCCTCGATGGGGGTCCGTGAAGCTTTCTTT
TRBJ2-1	TRBV6-2/TRBV6-3	TRBD2	.	CASSQRDYNEQFF	TGTGCCAGCTCACAGCGGGACTACAATGAGCAGTTCTTC
TRBJ2-7	TRBV7-2	.	once	CASSYQPLYEQYF	TGTGCCAGCAGTTATCAACCTTTGTACGAGCAGTACTTC
TRBJ1-1	TRBV3-1	.	.	CASSQEIAENTEAFF	TGTGCCAGCAGCCAAGAGATAGCGGAGAACACTGAAGCTTTCTTT